This T cell receptor beta chain was retrieved from a study of OX40 agonist ivuxolimab in advanced cancers. Study information: Patients took ivuxolimab, an agonistic anti-OX40 (CD134) antibody. Every 2 weeks, ivuxolimab was infused into the patients intravenously at between 0.01 and 10 mg/kg. Head and neck, renal cell, melanoma or hepatocellular carcinoma were the cancers that dose-escalation patients had.

This table comes from immunoSEQ multiplex PCR, and its TCRdb copy is limited to in-frame clones, with some not included. In the table there are about 69,000 clones, about nine tenths of which are singletons. Peripheral blood came from all dose cohorts at three timepoints. The sequence was obtained from an adult with an advanced solid tumor such as melanoma, head and neck, liver or kidney cancer. Material: CD4+ or CD8+ T cells sorted from blood, obtained in a trial of the OX40 agonist ivuxolimab.

The CDR3 DNA follows: TGCAGCGTCCGGGACAGGTACTACGAGCAGTACTTC. Translation gives CSVRDRYYEQYF. This chain uses TRBV29-1 with TRBJ2-7, with 8 bases matching TRBD1. The V gene end was trimmed by 6 bases and the J gene end by 3 bases; junction bases not matched to a gene: 4. CDR3 size: 12 residues. Germline V gene sequence: CDR1 SQVTM, CDR2 ANQGSEA.